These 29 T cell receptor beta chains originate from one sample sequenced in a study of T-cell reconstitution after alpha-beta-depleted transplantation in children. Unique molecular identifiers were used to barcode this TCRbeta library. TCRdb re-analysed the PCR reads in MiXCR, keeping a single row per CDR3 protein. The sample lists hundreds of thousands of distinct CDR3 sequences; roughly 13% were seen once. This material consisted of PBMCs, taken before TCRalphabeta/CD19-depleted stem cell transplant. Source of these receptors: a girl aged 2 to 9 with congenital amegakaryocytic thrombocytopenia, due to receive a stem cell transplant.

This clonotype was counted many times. The CDR3 loop is CSVKGLAGIYNEQFF. The CDR3 region has the DNA TGCAGCGTTAAGGGACTAGCGGGGATATACAATGAGCAGTTCTTC. The chain is built from TRBV29-1 and TRBJ2-1, with 13 nucleotides matching TRBD2. The length of the CDR3 is 15 residues. Unmatched junction bases numbered 5, after V lost 5 bases and J lost 4 bases. CDR1 and CDR2 from the germline V gene are SQVTM and ANQGSEA.

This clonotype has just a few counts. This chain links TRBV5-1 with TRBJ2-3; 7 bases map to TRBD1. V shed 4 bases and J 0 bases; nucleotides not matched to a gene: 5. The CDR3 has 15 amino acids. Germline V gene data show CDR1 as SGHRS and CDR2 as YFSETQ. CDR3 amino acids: CASSTGTDSTDTQYF. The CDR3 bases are TGCGCCAGCAGCACAGGGACAGATAGCACAGATACGCAGTATTTT.

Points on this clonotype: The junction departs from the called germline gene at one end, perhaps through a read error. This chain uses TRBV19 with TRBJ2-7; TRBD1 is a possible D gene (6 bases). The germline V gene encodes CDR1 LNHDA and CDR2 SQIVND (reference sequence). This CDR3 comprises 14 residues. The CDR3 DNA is TGTGCCAGTCGTATTGAGACAGGCTCCTACGAGCAGTACTTC. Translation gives CASRIETGSYEQYF.

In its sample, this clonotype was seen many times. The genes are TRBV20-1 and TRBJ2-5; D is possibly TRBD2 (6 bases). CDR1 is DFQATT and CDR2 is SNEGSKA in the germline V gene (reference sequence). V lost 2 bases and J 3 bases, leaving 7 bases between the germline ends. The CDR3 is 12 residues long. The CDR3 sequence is CSARWGEETQYF. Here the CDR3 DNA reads TGCAGTGCTAGATGGGGGGAAGAGACCCAGTACTTC.

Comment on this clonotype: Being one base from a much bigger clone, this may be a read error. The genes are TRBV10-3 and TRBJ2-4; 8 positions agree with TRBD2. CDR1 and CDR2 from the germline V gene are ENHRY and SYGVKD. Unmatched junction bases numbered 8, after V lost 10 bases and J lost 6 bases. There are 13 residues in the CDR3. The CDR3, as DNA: TGTGCCAACAGAAGCACTAGCGGAAACATTCAGTACTTC. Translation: CANRSTSGNIQYF.

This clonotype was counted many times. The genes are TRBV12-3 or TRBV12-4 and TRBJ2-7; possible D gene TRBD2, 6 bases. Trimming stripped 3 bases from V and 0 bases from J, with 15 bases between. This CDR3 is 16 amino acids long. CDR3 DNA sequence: TGTGCCAGCAGTTTGACCGGGACTGCAACCTCCTACGAGCAGTACTTC. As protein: CASSLTGTATSYEQYF.

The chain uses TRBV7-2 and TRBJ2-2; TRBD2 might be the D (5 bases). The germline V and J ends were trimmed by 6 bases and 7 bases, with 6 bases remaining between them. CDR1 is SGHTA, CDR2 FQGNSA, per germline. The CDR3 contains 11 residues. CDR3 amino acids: CASRRDGELFF. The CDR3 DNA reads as TGTGCCAGCAGGAGGGACGGGGAGCTGTTTTTT. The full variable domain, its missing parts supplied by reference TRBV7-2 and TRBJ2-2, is GAGVSQSPSNKVTEKGKDVELRCDPISGHTALYWYRQSLGQGLEFLIYFQGNSAPDKSGLPSDRFSAERTGGSVSTLTIQRTQQEDSAVYLCASRRDGELFFGEGSRLTVL.

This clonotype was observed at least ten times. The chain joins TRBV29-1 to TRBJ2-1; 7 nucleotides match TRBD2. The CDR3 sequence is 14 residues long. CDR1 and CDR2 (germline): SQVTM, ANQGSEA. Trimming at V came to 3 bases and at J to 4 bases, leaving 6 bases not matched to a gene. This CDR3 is CSVDTGGSYNEQFF. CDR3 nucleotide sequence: TGCAGCGTTGACACGGGAGGTTCTTACAATGAGCAGTTCTTC.

Here the CDR3 DNA reads TGTGCCAGCAGCGTAGAGGGGATAGCCCACAATGAGCAGTTCTTC. It translates to CASSVEGIAHNEQFF. The chain combines TRBV9 with TRBJ2-1; a possible D gene is TRBD1 (5 bases). Germline CDR1 SGDLS, CDR2 YYNGEE. V was clipped by 0 bases and J by 5 bases, with 12 bases between them. This CDR3 has 15 residues.

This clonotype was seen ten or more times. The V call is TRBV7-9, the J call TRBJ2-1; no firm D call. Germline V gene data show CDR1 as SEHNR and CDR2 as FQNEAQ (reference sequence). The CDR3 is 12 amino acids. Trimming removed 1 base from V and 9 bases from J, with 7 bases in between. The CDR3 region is CASSLVATEQFF. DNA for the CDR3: TGTGCCAGCAGCTTAGTTGCGACTGAGCAGTTCTTC.

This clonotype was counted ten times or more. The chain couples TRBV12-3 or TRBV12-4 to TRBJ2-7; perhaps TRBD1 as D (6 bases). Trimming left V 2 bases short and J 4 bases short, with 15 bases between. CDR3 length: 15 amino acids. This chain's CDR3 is CASSLYGTRMYEQYF. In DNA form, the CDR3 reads TGTGCCAGCAGTTTATATGGGACACGCATGTACGAGCAGTACTTC.

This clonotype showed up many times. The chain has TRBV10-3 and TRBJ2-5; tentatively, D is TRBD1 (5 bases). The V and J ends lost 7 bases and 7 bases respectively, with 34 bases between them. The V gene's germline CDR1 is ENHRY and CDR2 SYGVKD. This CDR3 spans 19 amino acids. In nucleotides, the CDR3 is TGTGCCATCAAACTAAGGACCGCCCTCGATTATCTGGGGCATGCGACCCAGTACTTC. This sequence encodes CAIKLRTALDYLGHATQYF.

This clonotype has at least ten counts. The CDR3 DNA reads TGTGCCAGCAGCACTAGCCCCACGAATACGCAGTATTTT. It is translated as CASSTSPTNTQYF. The chain recombines TRBV7-3 with TRBJ2-3; the D gene is possibly TRBD2 (6 bases). The CDR3 is 13 residues long. Per the germline V gene, CDR1 is SGHTA and CDR2 is FQGTGA. The germline V and J ends were trimmed by 5 bases and 7 bases, with 13 bases remaining between them.

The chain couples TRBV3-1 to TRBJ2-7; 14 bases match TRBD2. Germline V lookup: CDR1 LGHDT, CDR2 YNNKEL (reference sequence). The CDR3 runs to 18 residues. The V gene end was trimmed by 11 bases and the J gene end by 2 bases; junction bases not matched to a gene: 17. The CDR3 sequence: CASCHGGLAGDRPYEQYF. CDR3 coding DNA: TGTGCCTCCTGCCATGGGGGACTAGCGGGGGATCGACCCTACGAGCAGTACTTC.

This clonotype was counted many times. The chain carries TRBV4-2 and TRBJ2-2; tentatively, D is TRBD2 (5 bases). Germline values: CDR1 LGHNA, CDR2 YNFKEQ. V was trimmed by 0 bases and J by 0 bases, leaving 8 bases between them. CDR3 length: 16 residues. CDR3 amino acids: CASSQEVEANTGELFF. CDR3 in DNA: TGTGCCAGCAGCCAAGAGGTGGAGGCGAACACCGGGGAGCTGTTTTTT.

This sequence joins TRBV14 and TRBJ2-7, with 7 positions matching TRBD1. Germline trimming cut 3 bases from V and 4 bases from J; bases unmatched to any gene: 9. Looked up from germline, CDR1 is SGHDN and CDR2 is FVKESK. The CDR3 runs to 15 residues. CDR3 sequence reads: CASSHTTGVWYEQYF. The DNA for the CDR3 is TGTGCCAGCAGCCATACTACAGGGGTGTGGTACGAGCAGTACTTC.

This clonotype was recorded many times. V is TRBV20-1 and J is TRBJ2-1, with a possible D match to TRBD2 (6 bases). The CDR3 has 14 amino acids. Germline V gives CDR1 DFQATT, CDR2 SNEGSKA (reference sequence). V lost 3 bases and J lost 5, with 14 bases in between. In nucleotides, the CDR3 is TGCAGTGCTAGTGCGGGGAGTACCGACAATGAGCAGTTCTTC. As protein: CSASAGSTDNEQFF.

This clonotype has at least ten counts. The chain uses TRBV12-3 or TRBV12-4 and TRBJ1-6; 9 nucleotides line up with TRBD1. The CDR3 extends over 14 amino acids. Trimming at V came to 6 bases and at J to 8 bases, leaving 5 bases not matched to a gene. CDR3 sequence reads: CASRMDRGDSPLHF. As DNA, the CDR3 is TGTGCCAGCAGAATGGACAGGGGAGATTCACCCCTCCACTTT.

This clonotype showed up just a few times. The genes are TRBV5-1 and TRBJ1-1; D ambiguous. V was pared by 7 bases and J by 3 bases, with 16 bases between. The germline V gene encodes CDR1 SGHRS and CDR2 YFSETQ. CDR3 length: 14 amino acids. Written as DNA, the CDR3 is TGCGCCAGCGCCCCCGTAAATTGGGACACTGAAGCTTTCTTT. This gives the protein CASAPVNWDTEAFF.

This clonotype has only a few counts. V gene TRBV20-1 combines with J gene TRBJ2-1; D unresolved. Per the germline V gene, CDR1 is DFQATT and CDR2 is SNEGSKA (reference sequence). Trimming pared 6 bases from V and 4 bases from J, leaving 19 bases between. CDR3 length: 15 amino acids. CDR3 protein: CSAPDPRLGYNEQFF. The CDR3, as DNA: TGCAGTGCGCCCGACCCACGCTTAGGGTACAATGAGCAGTTCTTC.

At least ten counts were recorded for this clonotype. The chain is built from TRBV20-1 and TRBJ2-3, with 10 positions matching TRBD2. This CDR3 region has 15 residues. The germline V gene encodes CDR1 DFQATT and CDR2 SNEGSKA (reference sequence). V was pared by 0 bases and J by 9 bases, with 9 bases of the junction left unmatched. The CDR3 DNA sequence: TGCAGTGCTAGAGATCAGGGTAGCGGGAGGACGACGCAGTATTTT. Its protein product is CSARDQGSGRTTQYF.

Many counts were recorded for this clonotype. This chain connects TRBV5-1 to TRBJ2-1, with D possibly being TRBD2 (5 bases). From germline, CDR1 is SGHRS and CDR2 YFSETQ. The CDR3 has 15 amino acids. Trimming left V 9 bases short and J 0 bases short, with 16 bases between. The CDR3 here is CATTSGESSYNEQFF. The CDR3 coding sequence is TGCGCCACCACTTCCGGGGAAAGCTCCTACAATGAGCAGTTCTTC.

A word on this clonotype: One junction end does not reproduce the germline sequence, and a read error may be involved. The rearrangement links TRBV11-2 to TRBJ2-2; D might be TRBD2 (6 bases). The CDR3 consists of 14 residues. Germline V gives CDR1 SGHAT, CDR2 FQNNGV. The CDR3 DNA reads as TGTGCCAGCAACTTAGCGGCTGCCACCGGGGAGCTGTTTTTT. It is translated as CASNLAAATGELFF.

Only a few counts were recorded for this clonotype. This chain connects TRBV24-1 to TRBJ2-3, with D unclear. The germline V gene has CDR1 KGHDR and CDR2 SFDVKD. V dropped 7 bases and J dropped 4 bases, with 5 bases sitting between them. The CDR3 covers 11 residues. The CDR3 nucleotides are TGTGCCACCAGCCAGGCAGATACGCAGTATTTT. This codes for CATSQADTQYF.

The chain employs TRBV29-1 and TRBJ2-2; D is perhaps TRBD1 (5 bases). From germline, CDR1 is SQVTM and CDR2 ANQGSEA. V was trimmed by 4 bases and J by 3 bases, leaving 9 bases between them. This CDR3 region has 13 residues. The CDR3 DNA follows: TGCAGCGTTGGTCACAGGTACACCGGGGAGCTGTTTTTT. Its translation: CSVGHRYTGELFF.

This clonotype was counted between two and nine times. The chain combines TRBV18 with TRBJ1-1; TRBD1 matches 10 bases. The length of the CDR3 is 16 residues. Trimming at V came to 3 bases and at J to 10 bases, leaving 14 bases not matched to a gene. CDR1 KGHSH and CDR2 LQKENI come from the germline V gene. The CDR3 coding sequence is TGTGCCAGCTCACCCGGGACAGGGGCCGAAACAGCAGCAGCTTTCTTT. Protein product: CASSPGTGAETAAAFF.

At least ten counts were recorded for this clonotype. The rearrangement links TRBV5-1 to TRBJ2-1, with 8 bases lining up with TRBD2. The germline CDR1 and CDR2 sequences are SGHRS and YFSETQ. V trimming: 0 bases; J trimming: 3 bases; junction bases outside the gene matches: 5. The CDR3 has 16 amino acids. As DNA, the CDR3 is TGCGCCAGCAGCTTGGCGAGACTAGCGAGCTACAATGAGCAGTTCTTC. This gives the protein CASSLARLASYNEQFF.

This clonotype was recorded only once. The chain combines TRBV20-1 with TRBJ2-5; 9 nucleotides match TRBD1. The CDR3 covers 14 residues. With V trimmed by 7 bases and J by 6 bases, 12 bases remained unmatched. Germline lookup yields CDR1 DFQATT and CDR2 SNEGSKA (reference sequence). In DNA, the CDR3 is TGCAGTGTTGGGACAGGGTCGGGGGTAAAGACCCAGTACTTC. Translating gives CSVGTGSGVKTQYF.

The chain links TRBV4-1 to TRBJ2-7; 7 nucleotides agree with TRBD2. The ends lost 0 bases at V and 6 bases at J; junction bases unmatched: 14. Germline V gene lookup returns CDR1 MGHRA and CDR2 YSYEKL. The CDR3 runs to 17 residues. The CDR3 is CASSQEASGVTVVEQYF. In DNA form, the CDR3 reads TGCGCCAGCAGCCAAGAAGCGAGCGGGGTAACCGTCGTCGAGCAGTACTTC.